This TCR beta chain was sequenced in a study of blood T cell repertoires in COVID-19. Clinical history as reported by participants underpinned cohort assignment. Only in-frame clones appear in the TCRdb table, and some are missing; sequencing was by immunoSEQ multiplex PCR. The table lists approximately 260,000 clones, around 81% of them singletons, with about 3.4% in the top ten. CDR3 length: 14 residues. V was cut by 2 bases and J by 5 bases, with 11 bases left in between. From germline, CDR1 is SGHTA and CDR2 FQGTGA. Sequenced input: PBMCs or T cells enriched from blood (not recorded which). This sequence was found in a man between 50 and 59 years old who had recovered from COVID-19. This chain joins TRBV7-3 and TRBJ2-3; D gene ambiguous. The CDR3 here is CASSLPGRGDTQYF. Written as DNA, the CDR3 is TGTGCCAGCAGCTTACCGGGTCGTGGAGATACGCAGTATTTT.